Listed here are 30 T cell receptor beta chains from one sample, sequenced in a study of cytomegalovirus exposure and HLA in healthy donors. Data came from immunoSEQ multiplex PCR; TCRdb stores just in-frame clones and leaves some out. The data contain approximately 170,000 clones, about 89% of them seen just once; the ten biggest clones take up approximately 2.9%. The material sequenced was PBMCs. These TCRs come from a woman younger than 30 in good health and CMV-seropositive.

This chain's CDR3 is CASSRGGAYEQYF. The CDR3 nucleotides are TGTGCCAGCAGCCGGGGGGGAGCCTACGAGCAGTACTTC. V usage is TRBV4-2 and J usage is TRBJ2-7, with 7 bases aligning to TRBD2. Losses at the gene ends were 4 bases for V and 2 bases for J; bases not matched to a gene: 2. CDR1 is LGHNA, CDR2 YNFKEQ, per germline. This CDR3 has 13 residues.

This chain connects TRBV7-9 to TRBJ2-5; perhaps TRBD2 as D (5 bases). The V gene's germline CDR1 is SEHNR and CDR2 FQNEAQ (reference sequence). Trimming left V 5 bases short and J 5 bases short, with 12 bases between. The CDR3 spans 13 residues. The CDR3: CASSPGSYETQYF. The CDR3, as DNA: TGTGCCAGCAGCCCGGGGAGTTACGAGACCCAGTACTTC. Full variable domain (missing parts from reference TRBV7-9 and TRBJ2-5): DTGVSQNPRHKITKRGQNVTFRCDPISEHNRLYWYRQTLGQGPEFLTYFQNEAQLEKSRLLSDRFSAERPKGSFSTLEIQRTEQGDSAMYLCASSPGSYETQYFGPGTRLLVL.

The chain employs TRBV19 and TRBJ2-3; 9 nucleotides align to TRBD2. J lost 4 bases, V lost 0 bases, and 17 bases had no gene match. Germline-derived CDR1 and CDR2 are LNHDA and SQIVND (reference sequence). This CDR3 region has 20 residues. In DNA form, the CDR3 reads TGTGCCAGTAGTATAGACCCCGCCGGACTAGCGCGCGGAGGCGCAGATACGCAGTATTTT. Translation gives CASSIDPAGLARGGADTQYF. The variable domain in full, completed from reference TRBV19 and TRBJ2-3, reads DGGITQSPKYLFRKEGQNVTLSCEQNLNHDAMYWYRQDPGQGLRLIYYSQIVNDFQKGDIAEGYSVSREKKESFPLTVTSAQKNPTAFYLCASSIDPAGLARGGADTQYFGPGTRLTVL.

This rearrangement joins TRBV5-4 to TRBJ1-2, with 7 positions matching TRBD1. Unmatched junction bases numbered 6, after V lost 2 bases and J lost 2 bases. CDR3 size: 15 residues. The germline V gene has CDR1 SGHNT and CDR2 YYREEE (reference sequence). The CDR3 bases are TGTGCCAGCAGCTTAAGGGGGCGTAGGAACTATGGCTACACCTTC. Translating it yields CASSLRGRRNYGYTF.

The chain recombines TRBV29-1 with TRBJ2-2; 8 bases match TRBD2. CDR1 is SQVTM and CDR2 is ANQGSEA in the germline V gene. The V gene end was trimmed by 3 bases and the J gene end by 3 bases; junction bases not matched to a gene: 0. The CDR3 covers 13 residues. The CDR3 protein is CSVDGRDTGELFF. The CDR3 DNA reads TGCAGCGTTGACGGGAGGGACACCGGGGAGCTGTTTTTT.

The chain links TRBV11-3 to TRBJ2-3; 8 nucleotides agree with TRBD1. The germline CDR1 and CDR2 sequences are SGHNT and YENEEA. V dropped 1 base and J dropped 9; count of bases not matched to a gene: 12. The CDR3 loop spans 16 amino acids. CDR3 nucleotides: TGTGCCAGCAGCTTAGCCGACAGGGGCGGTGGAGTGACGCAGTATTTT. Amino acid sequence: CASSLADRGGGVTQYF. The whole variable domain, filled in from reference TRBV11-3 and TRBJ2-3, reads EAGVVQSPRYKIIEKKQPVAFWCNPISGHNTLYWYLQNLGQGPELLIRYENEEAVDDSQLPKDRFSAERLKGVDSTLKIQPAELGDSAVYLCASSLADRGGGVTQYFGPGTRLTVL.

A word on this clone: One end of the junction varies from germline; a read error may be responsible. The chain joins TRBV2 to TRBJ2-7; D is perhaps TRBD2 (5 bases). This CDR3 spans 12 amino acids. Germline loops: CDR1 SNHLY, CDR2 FYNNEI. The CDR3 nucleotides read TGTGCCAGCAGTGAAGGGGCGCGAGGGTCGAACTTC. It translates to CASSEGARGSNF.

CDR3 nucleotide sequence: TGCGCCAGCAGCCAATCCGGGACTAGCACAGATACGCAGTATTTT. This encodes CASSQSGTSTDTQYF. V is TRBV4-1 and J is TRBJ2-3; possible D gene TRBD2, 6 bases. The CDR3 is 15 amino acids. Deletions cut 2 bases from V and 0 bases from J, with 9 bases between. Germline assignment: CDR1 MGHRA and CDR2 YSYEKL.

This chain connects TRBV19 to TRBJ2-1; TRBD2 is a possible D gene (5 bases). Trimming cost V 5 bases and J 4 bases, with 6 bases left between them. Germline assignment: CDR1 LNHDA and CDR2 SQIVND (reference sequence). CDR3 length: 12 residues. CDR3 amino acids: CASSAGYNEQFF. The CDR3 DNA reads TGTGCCAGTAGTGCGGGTTACAATGAGCAGTTCTTC.

J is TRBJ1-2 and V is TRBV5-1, with 8 bases aligning to TRBD1. This CDR3 spans 14 amino acids. The trim removed 0 bases at V and 6 bases at J, leaving 4 bases unmatched. Germline lookup yields CDR1 SGHRS and CDR2 YFSETQ. The CDR3 nucleotides read TGCGCCAGCAGCTTGGGTCAGGGGGCGGATGGCTACACCTTC. Its protein is CASSLGQGADGYTF.

This clone was detected only once. Written as DNA, the CDR3 is TGTGCCAGAAGCTTGGCCGTCGGAACCAGGCTAGAGACCCAGTACTTC. Protein: CARSLAVGTRLETQYF. This rearrangement joins TRBV5-3 to TRBJ2-5; D call uncertain. TRBV5-3 falls under the ORF class, with uncertain function. The CDR3 runs to 16 residues. The V end lost 0 bases, the J end lost 4 bases, and 16 bases lay between the germline ends.

This clone was counted a few times. CDR3 loop: CASSQGADEAFF. The CDR3, as DNA: TGCGCCAGCAGCCAAGGTGCGGATGAAGCTTTCTTT. The V and J genes are TRBV4-1 and TRBJ1-1; no clear D. The CDR3 extends over 12 amino acids. The V end lost 1 base, the J end lost 7 bases, and 7 bases lay between the germline ends. The germline CDR1 and CDR2 sequences are MGHRA and YSYEKL.

The gene calls are TRBV25-1 and TRBJ1-1; D is unresolved. The CDR3 loop spans 14 amino acids. V was clipped by 3 bases and J by 0 bases, with 8 bases between them. Germline assignment: CDR1 MGHDK and CDR2 SYGVNS. The CDR3 here is CASSDGEMNTEAFF. DNA for the CDR3: TGTGCCAGCAGTGACGGGGAAATGAACACTGAAGCTTTCTTT.

The chain employs TRBV19 and TRBJ1-2; 7 nucleotides line up with TRBD1. The trim removed 5 bases at V and 0 bases at J, leaving 6 bases unmatched. The CDR3 contains 15 residues. CDR1 LNHDA and CDR2 SQIVND come from the germline V gene (reference sequence). CDR3 sequence: CASSSPGTANYGYTF. The CDR3 DNA reads as TGTGCCAGTAGTTCCCCCGGGACAGCTAACTATGGCTACACCTTC.

The chain recombines TRBV5-5 with TRBJ2-7, with 7 bases identical to TRBD1. With V trimmed by 3 bases and J by 3 bases, 6 bases remained unmatched. Germline V gives CDR1 SGHKS, CDR2 YYEKEE (reference sequence). This CDR3 spans 14 amino acids. CDR3 bases: TGTGCCAGCAGCTCCGGGACAGCTAACTACGAGCAGTACTTC. It specifies CASSSGTANYEQYF.

The chain uses TRBV7-9 and TRBJ2-2, with a tentative D call TRBD2 (6 bases). Trimming cost V 3 bases and J 1 base, with 12 bases left between them. The CDR3 is 16 amino acids. Germline CDR1 reads SEHNR; CDR2 reads FQNEAQ (reference sequence). The CDR3 region is CASSFLAGRNTGELFF. DNA of the CDR3: TGTGCCAGCAGCTTTCTCGCGGGAAGGAACACCGGGGAGCTGTTTTTT.

The J gene is TRBJ2-7, the V gene TRBV14; D is undetermined. CDR3 size: 17 residues. Germline CDR1 SGHDN, CDR2 FVKESK. Trimming took 4 bases from V and 6 from J, leaving 25 bases between them. In DNA form, the CDR3 reads TGTGCCAGCAGCCCCCGCCTACTTCGTTGGGCCCCCCCCGAGCAGTACTTC. As protein: CASSPRLLRWAPPEQYF.

The J gene is TRBJ2-2, the V gene TRBV4-2; the match to TRBD2 covers 10 bases. Germline CDR1 LGHNA, CDR2 YNFKEQ. The CDR3 is made up of 17 amino acids. V shed 1 base and J 0 bases; nucleotides not matched to a gene: 2. In DNA form, the CDR3 reads TGTGCCAGCAGCCAAGTGAGCGGGGGGGCGAACACCGGGGAGCTGTTTTTT. As protein: CASSQVSGGANTGELFF.

J is TRBJ2-1 and V is TRBV5-3; possible D gene TRBD1, 6 bases. TRBV5-3 qualifies as an ORF whose function is uncertain. V lost 5 bases to trimming and J lost 6 bases, with 24 bases between them. The length of the CDR3 is 17 residues. The CDR3 loop reads CARSNQNSRGPGNEQFF. CDR3 nucleotide sequence: TGTGCCAGAAGTAACCAAAACAGCAGGGGCCCGGGCAATGAGCAGTTCTTC.

The J gene is TRBJ1-5, the V gene TRBV19, with D perhaps TRBD1 (5 bases). Germline-derived CDR1 and CDR2 are LNHDA and SQIVND (reference sequence). The CDR3 runs to 17 residues. Trimming removed 5 bases at V and 1 base at J, with 18 bases between. The CDR3 protein is CASSARGRAGSNQPQHF. Here the CDR3 DNA reads TGTGCCAGTAGTGCTCGGGGCAGGGCGGGGAGCAATCAGCCCCAGCATTTT.

The chain links TRBV6-6 to TRBJ2-7; 7 positions agree with TRBD1. V shed 6 bases, J shed 3 bases, and the junction held 11 bases outside the gene matches. The CDR3 consists of 15 residues. In germline, CDR1 is MNHNY, CDR2 SVGAGI (reference sequence). CDR3 sequence (DNA): TGTGCCAGCAGCCATAGACAGGGAAAGGACTACGAGCAGTACTTC. Translating it yields CASSHRQGKDYEQYF.

The chain links TRBV25-1 to TRBJ2-2, with 9 bases fitting TRBD2. This CDR3 is 17 amino acids long. Germline loops: CDR1 MGHDK, CDR2 SYGVNS. The V gene end was trimmed by 0 bases and the J gene end by 6 bases; junction bases not matched to a gene: 8. This CDR3 is CASSEYWASGESGELFF. The CDR3 nucleotides read TGTGCCAGCAGTGAATATTGGGCTAGCGGGGAATCCGGGGAGCTGTTTTTT. Drawing the rest from reference TRBV25-1 and TRBJ2-2, the complete variable domain is EADIYQTPRYLVIGTGKKITLECSQTMGHDKMYWYQQDPGMELHLIHYSYGVNSTEKGDLSSESTVSRIRTEHFPLTLESARPSHTSQYLCASSEYWASGESGELFFGEGSRLTVL.

The chain uses TRBV6-5 and TRBJ1-5, with unresolved D. The CDR3 has 13 amino acids. Trimming stripped 5 bases from V and 4 bases from J, with 9 bases between. The germline V gene has CDR1 MNHEY and CDR2 SVGAGI. Here the CDR3 reads CASSTNINQPQHF. As DNA, the CDR3 is TGTGCCAGCAGTACTAATATAAATCAGCCCCAGCATTTT.

This chain uses TRBV7-8 with TRBJ1-3, with a weak D call TRBD1 (5 bases). Trimming removed 7 bases from V and 1 base from J, with 17 bases in between. Germline lookup yields CDR1 SGHVS and CDR2 FQNEAQ. The CDR3 length is 16 residues. The CDR3 DNA reads as TGTGCCAGCACCAGGAGGGCAGGGTTTTCTGGAAACACCATATATTTT. Amino acids: CASTRRAGFSGNTIYF.

The V gene is TRBV25-1, the J gene TRBJ2-5; 12 nucleotides line up with TRBD2. CDR1 MGHDK and CDR2 SYGVNS come from the germline V gene. Trimming took 2 bases from V and 5 from J; bases not matched to a gene: 6. The CDR3 extends over 16 amino acids. CDR3 sequence: CASSEPGLAGWETQYF. Here the CDR3 DNA reads TGTGCCAGCAGTGAACCAGGACTAGCGGGATGGGAGACCCAGTACTTC. The full variable domain, completed using reference TRBV25-1 and TRBJ2-5, is EADIYQTPRYLVIGTGKKITLECSQTMGHDKMYWYQQDPGMELHLIHYSYGVNSTEKGDLSSESTVSRIRTEHFPLTLESARPSHTSQYLCASSEPGLAGWETQYFGPGTRLLVL.

The chain uses TRBV19 and TRBJ2-5; TRBD1 matches at 7 bases. With V trimmed by 8 bases and J by 0 bases, 6 bases remained unmatched. Germline V gives CDR1 LNHDA, CDR2 SQIVND (reference sequence). The CDR3 is made up of 14 amino acids. The CDR3 region has the DNA TGTGCCAGTCGGGACAGCCTGTACCAAGAGACCCAGTACTTC. Encoded protein: CASRDSLYQETQYF.

The count of this clone is one. This sequence joins TRBV4-2 and TRBJ2-1, with 11 positions matching TRBD1. The CDR3 loop spans 13 amino acids. The germline CDR1 and CDR2 sequences are LGHNA and YNFKEQ. V lost 4 bases and J lost 8; bases outside the gene matches: 1. The CDR3 sequence is CASSRGQGDEQFF. The CDR3 region has the DNA TGTGCCAGCAGCCGGGGACAGGGGGATGAGCAGTTCTTC.

This clone was detected only once. V gene TRBV4-2 combines with J gene TRBJ2-1; tentative D call: TRBD2 (5 bases). In germline, CDR1 is LGHNA, CDR2 YNFKEQ. Deletions cut 5 bases from V and 6 bases from J, with 11 bases between. CDR3 length equals 13 residues. The CDR3 loop is CASSARAGNEQFF. In nucleotides, the CDR3 is TGTGCCAGCAGCGCCCGGGCGGGCAATGAGCAGTTCTTC.

The chain couples TRBV15 to TRBJ1-1, with D tentatively TRBD1 (5 bases). V lost 0 bases to trimming and J lost 7 bases, with 18 bases between them. This CDR3 comprises 16 residues. In germline, CDR1 is LNHNV, CDR2 YYDKDF (reference sequence). The CDR3 nucleotides read TGTGCCACCAGCAGAGATCGGGCAAGGGGTTTGGGTGAAGCTTTCTTT. This translates into CATSRDRARGLGEAFF.

The V and J genes are TRBV5-1 and TRBJ2-5; D is unclear. V was clipped by 4 bases and J by 5 bases, with 6 bases between them. The CDR3 consists of 11 residues. Germline CDR1 SGHRS, CDR2 YFSETQ. The CDR3: CASSVSETQYF. As DNA, the CDR3 is TGCGCCAGCAGCGTGAGCGAGACCCAGTACTTC. Full variable domain (missing parts from reference TRBV5-1 and TRBJ2-5): KAGVTQTPRYLIKTRGQQVTLSCSPISGHRSVSWYQQTPGQGLQFLFEYFSETQRNKGNFPGRFSGRQFSNSRSEMNVSTLELGDSALYLCASSVSETQYFGPGTRLLVL.